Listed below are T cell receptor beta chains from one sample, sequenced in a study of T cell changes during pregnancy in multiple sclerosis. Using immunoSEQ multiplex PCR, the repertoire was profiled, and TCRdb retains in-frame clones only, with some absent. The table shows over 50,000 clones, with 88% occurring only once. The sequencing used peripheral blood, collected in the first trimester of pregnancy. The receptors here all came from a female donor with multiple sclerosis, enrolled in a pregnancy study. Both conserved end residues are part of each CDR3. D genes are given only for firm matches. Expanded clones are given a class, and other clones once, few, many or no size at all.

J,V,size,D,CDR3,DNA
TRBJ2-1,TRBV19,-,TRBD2,CASSIVGLPPYNEQFF,TGTGCCAGTAGTATAGTGGGACTACCACCTTACAATGAGCAGTTCTTC
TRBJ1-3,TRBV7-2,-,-,CASSAEPEDTIYF,TGTGCCAGCAGCGCAGAGCCCGAGGACACCATATATTTT
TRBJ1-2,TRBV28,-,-,CASSQSPRGTYGYTF,TGTGCCAGCAGTCAGAGCCCACGGGGAACCTATGGCTACACCTTC
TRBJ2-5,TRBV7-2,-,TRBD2,CASSSGLAGARTETQYF,TGTGCCAGCAGCTCGGGACTAGCGGGAGCACGGACAGAGACCCAGTACTTC
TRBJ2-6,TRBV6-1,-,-,CATGSSSGANVLTF,TGTGCCACTGGCTCTTCCTCTGGGGCCAACGTCCTGACTTTC
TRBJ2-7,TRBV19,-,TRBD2,CASSIGSGRVYEQYF,TGTGCCAGTAGTATAGGTAGCGGGAGGGTCTACGAGCAGTACTTC
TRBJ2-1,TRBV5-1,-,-,CASSIGPGSVHEQFF,TGCGCCAGCAGCATCGGGCCGGGGAGCGTTCATGAGCAGTTCTTC
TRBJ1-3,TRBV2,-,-,CASSRERENTIYF,TGTGCCAGCAGTCGGGAGCGGGAAAACACCATATATTTT
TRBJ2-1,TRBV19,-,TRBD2,CASSIDPGRAFNEQFF,TGTGCCAGTAGTATAGATCCCGGGAGGGCCTTCAATGAGCAGTTCTTC
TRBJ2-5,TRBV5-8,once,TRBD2,CASSSAGGGETQYF,TGTGCCAGCAGCTCGGCGGGAGGAGGGGAGACCCAGTACTTC
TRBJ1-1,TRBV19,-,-,CASSIVRGDTEAFF,TGTGCCAGTAGTATCGTCCGGGGGGACACTGAAGCTTTCTTT
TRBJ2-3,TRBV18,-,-,CASSPSLGPDTQYF,TGTGCCAGCTCACCGTCACTAGGCCCAGATACGCAGTATTTT
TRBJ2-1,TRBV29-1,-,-,CSTTHPLYNEQFF,TGCAGTACGACTCATCCACTCTACAATGAGCAGTTCTTC
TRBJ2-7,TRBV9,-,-,CASSLYSAGEQYF,TGTGCCAGCAGCCTTTACTCCGCAGGGGAGCAGTACTTC
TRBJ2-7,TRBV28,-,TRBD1,CASSAGGASSYEQYF,TGTGCCAGCAGTGCAGGGGGAGCGAGCTCCTACGAGCAGTACTTC
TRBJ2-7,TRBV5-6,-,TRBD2,CASSLVLAGYYEQYF,TGTGCCAGCAGCTTGGTCCTAGCGGGATACTACGAGCAGTACTTC
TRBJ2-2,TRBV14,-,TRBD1,CASSQNHFSGQRNRVDTGELFF,TGTGCCAGCAGCCAAAACCATTTTTCGGGACAGAGGAATCGGGTCGACACCGGGGAGCTGTTTTTT
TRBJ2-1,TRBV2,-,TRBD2,CASRGVAGVNEQFF,TGTGCCAGCAGGGGGGTAGCGGGAGTAAATGAGCAGTTCTTC
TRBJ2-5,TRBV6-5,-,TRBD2,CASSYSTSAQETQYF,TGTGCCAGCAGTTACTCGACTAGCGCCCAAGAGACCCAGTACTTC